The clone carrying this T cell receptor beta chain was seen more than once but under ten times. Its antigen is not known. The entry originates in a study of beta chain features in type 1 diabetes. Findings and caveats of the study: PCR, the amplification step, might favor shorter templates, equally in patients and controls.

Expressed TCRB transcripts were sequenced because the isolated RNA had all been reverse transcribed beforehand. Measured with immunoSEQ multiplex PCR; TCRdb has only the in-frame clones, and not every one. The table shows 250,000 to 400,000 clones, with 14% occurring only once. The authors sorted CD4+ naive, central memory, regulatory and stem cell-like memory cells via CD45RO/CCR7/CD25/CD127/CD95/CD27. The specimen sequenced was central memory CD4+ T cells from blood. The receptor was derived from a young man in good health.

The CDR3: CASSDYTEAFF. The CDR3 DNA follows: TGTGCCAGCAGTGATTACACTGAAGCTTTCTTT. This chain links TRBV11-3 with TRBJ1-1; D not certain. This CDR3 has 11 residues. The V gene lost 6 bases and the J gene lost 3 bases, with 5 bases spanning the gap. Germline loops: CDR1 SGHNT, CDR2 YENEEA.